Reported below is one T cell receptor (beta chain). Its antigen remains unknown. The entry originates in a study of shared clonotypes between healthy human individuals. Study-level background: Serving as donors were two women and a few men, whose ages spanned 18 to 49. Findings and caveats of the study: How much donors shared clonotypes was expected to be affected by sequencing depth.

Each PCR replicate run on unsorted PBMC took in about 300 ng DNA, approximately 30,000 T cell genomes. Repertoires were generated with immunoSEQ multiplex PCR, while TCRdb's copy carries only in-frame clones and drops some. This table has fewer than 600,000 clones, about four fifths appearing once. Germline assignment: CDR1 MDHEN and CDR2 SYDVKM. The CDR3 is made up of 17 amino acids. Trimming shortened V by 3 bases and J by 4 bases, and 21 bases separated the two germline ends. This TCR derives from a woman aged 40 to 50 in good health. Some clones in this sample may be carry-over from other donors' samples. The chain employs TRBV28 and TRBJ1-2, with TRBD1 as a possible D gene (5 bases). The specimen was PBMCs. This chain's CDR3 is CASSFGVGTQTLYGYTF. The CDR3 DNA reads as TGTGCCAGCAGTTTTGGTGTGGGGACCCAAACCCTCTATGGCTACACCTTC.